The present T cell receptor (beta chain) was sequenced within a study of T cells in Graves' hyperthyroidism and ophthalmopathy. The CDR3 regions of TCR beta were amplified from RNA transcripts. The HTBI primer set served for first-round RT-PCR of the TCR CDR3. MiXCR was run by TCRdb on the multiplex PCR reads, yielding one entry per CDR3 protein. Among under 400,000 distinct CDR3 sequences listed, approximately 13% were seen once. The table lists this clonotype with a few counts. An absence of ophthalmopathy progression within 18 months meant stable Graves' hyperthyroidism. Trimming took 1 base from V and 5 from J; bases not matched to a gene: 8. CDR3 length: 16 amino acids. Per the germline V gene, CDR1 is SGHVS and CDR2 is FQNEAQ.

This rearrangement joins TRBV7-8 to TRBJ2-5, with 9 bases lining up with TRBD2. The clonotype originates from a woman aged 55-69 years with Graves' hyperthyroidism. The material sequenced was blood. CDR3 sequence: CASSLVWREGRETQYF. Here the CDR3 DNA reads TGTGCCAGCAGCTTAGTTTGGCGGGAGGGCCGGGAGACCCAGTACTTC. Filled out from reference TRBV7-8 and TRBJ2-5, the complete variable domain reads GAGVSQSPRYKVAKRGQDVALRCDPISGHVSLFWYQQALGQGPEFLTYFQNEAQLDKSGLPSDRFFAERPEGSVSTLKIQRTQQEDSAVYLCASSLVWREGRETQYFGPGTRLLVL.